This entry features one T cell receptor (beta chain) sequence. The entry originates in a study of shared T cell receptors in the human thymus. CDR1 is SGHRS, CDR2 YFSETQ, per germline. Trimming shortened V by 3 bases and J by 10 bases, and 11 bases separated the two germline ends. This CDR3 is built from 13 residues. Using immunoSEQ multiplex PCR, the repertoire was profiled, and TCRdb retains in-frame clones only, with some absent. The sample lists hundreds of thousands of clones; 88% were seen once. The same sample was also studied in work on human thymus T cells. As that report states: Those donating were healthy Finnish infants in corrective surgery for congenital heart defects. The source of the thymus tissue was resections taken during corrective heart surgery. Thymic and blood repertoires appeared to show biased V and J gene usage.

The chain employs TRBV5-1 and TRBJ1-6; D may be TRBD1 (5 bases). Input material: thymocytes. The sequence was collected from a boy in the first two years of life with a congenital heart defect. Written as DNA, the CDR3 is TGCGCCAGCAGCTATGGACATTCCTCACCCCTCCACTTT. Encoded protein: CASSYGHSSPLHF.